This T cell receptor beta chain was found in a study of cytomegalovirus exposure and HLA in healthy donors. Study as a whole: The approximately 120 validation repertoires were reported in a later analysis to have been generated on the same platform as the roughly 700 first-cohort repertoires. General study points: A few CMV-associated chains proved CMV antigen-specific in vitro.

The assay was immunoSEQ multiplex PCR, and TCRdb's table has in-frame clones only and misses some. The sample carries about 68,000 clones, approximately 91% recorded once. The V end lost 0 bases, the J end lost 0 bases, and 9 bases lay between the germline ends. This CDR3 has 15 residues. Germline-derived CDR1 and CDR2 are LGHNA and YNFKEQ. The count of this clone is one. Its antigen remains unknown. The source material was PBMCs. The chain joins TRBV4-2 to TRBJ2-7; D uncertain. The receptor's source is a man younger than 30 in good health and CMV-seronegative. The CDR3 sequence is CASSQDFGSSYEQYF. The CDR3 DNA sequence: TGTGCCAGCAGCCAAGATTTCGGGTCCTCCTACGAGCAGTACTTC.